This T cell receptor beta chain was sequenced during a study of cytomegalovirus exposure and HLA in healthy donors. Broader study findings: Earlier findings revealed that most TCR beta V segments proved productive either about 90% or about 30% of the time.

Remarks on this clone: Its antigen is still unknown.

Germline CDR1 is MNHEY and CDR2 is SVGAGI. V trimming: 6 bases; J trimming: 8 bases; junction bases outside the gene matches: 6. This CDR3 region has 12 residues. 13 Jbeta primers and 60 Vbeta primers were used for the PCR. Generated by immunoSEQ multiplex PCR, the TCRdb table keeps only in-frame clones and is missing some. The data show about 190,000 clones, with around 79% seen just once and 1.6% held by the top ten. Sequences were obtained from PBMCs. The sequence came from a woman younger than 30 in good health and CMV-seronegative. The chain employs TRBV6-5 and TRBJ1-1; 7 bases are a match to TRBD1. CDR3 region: CASRKTGAEAFF. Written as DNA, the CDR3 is TGTGCCAGCAGGAAAACAGGGGCCGAAGCTTTCTTT.